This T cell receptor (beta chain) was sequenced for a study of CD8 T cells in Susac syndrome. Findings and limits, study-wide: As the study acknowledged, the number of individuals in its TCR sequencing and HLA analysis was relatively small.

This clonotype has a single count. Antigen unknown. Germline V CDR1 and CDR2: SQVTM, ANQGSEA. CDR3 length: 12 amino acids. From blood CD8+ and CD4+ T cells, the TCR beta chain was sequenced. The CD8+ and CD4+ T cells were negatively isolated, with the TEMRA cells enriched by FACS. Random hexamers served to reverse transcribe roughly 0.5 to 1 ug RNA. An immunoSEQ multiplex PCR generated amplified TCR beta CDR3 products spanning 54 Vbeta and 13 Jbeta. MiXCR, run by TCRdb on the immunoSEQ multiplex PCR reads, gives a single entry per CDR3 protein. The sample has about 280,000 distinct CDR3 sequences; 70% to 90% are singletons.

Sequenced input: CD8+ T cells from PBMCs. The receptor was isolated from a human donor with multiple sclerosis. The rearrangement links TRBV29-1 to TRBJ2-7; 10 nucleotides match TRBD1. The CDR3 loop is CSAWTGGVEQYF. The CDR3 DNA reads TGCAGTGCTTGGACAGGGGGTGTCGAGCAGTACTTC.